These 31 T cell receptor beta chains came from one sample sequenced in a study of graft-versus-host responses after intestinal transplantation. Method: immunoSEQ multiplex PCR; TCRdb's copy keeps in-frame clones and lacks some. The sample includes just over 70,000 clones, under 90% of them seen just once. Antigens for these TCRs are unknown. The sample consisted of unstimulated CD4+ T cells sorted from spleen or lymph node cells, taken before transplant. These receptors were obtained from a human donor who was the organ donor for an intestinal transplant.

There are a few counts of this clone. The gene calls are TRBV5-1 and TRBJ2-2, with no clear D. CDR1 is SGHRS, CDR2 YFSETQ, per germline. The CDR3 contains 13 residues. V lost 3 bases, J lost 5 bases, and 8 bases lay in between. The CDR3 DNA sequence: TGCGCCAGCAGCTCCCAAAAAACCGGGGAGCTGTTTTTT. This sequence encodes CASSSQKTGELFF.

V and J are TRBV28 and TRBJ1-2; maybe TRBD1 (5 bases). The CDR3 runs to 16 residues. V shed 3 bases and J shed 7 bases, with 21 bases lying between them. Looked up from germline, CDR1 is MDHEN and CDR2 is SYDVKM. The DNA for the CDR3 is TGTGCCAGCAGTTTGGAGGGGTCATTGTTGGCGGTTGGCTACACCTTC. This gives the protein CASSLEGSLLAVGYTF.

This chain links TRBV5-4 with TRBJ1-1; 10 bases fit TRBD1. In germline, CDR1 is SGHNT, CDR2 YYREEE (reference sequence). The junction had 8 bases not matched to a gene; V was cut back by 3 bases and J by 9 bases. The CDR3 is 14 amino acids. In nucleotides, the CDR3 is TGTGCCAGCAGCTCCAACCGACAGGGGGCGCAAGCTTTCTTT. It translates to CASSSNRQGAQAFF.

The sample holds one count of this clone. The chain couples TRBV29-1 to TRBJ1-2; 7 bases fit TRBD1. The CDR3 spans 12 residues. CDR1 and CDR2 from the germline V gene are SQVTM and ANQGSEA. J lost 4 bases, V lost 6 bases, and 5 bases had no gene match. CDR3 region: CSVSGQSYGYTF. The CDR3 DNA follows: TGCAGCGTGTCGGGACAGTCCTATGGCTACACCTTC. Variable domain in full (rest from reference TRBV29-1 and TRBJ1-2): SAVISQKPSRDICQRGTSLTIQCQVDSQVTMMFWYRQQPGQSLTLIATANQGSEATYESGFVIDKFPISRPNLTFSTLTVSNMSPEDSSIYLCSVSGQSYGYTFGSGTRLTVV.

V usage is TRBV27 and J usage is TRBJ2-1, with D possibly matching TRBD1 (6 bases). The germline V gene encodes CDR1 MNHEY and CDR2 SMNVEV (reference sequence). CDR3 length: 15 residues. Trimming took 7 bases from V and 5 from J, leaving 18 bases between them. Written as DNA, the CDR3 is TGTGCCAGCACCCCCGCCCCCGGACAGAACAATGAGCAGTTCTTC. Residues: CASTPAPGQNNEQFF.

The CDR3: CASSPDRATDTQYF. CDR3 DNA sequence: TGTGCCAGCAGCCCGGACAGGGCTACAGATACGCAGTATTTT. The chain carries TRBV2 and TRBJ2-3; 8 nucleotides align to TRBD1. CDR1 and CDR2 from the germline V gene are SNHLY and FYNNEI. The ends lost 6 bases at V and 3 bases at J; junction bases unmatched: 5. This CDR3 comprises 14 residues. Complete variable domain (other parts from reference TRBV2 and TRBJ2-3): EPEVTQTPSHQVTQMGQEVILRCVPISNHLYFYWYRQILGQKVEFLVSFYNNEISEKSEIFDDQFSVERPDGSNFTLKIRSTKLEDSAMYFCASSPDRATDTQYFGPGTRLTVL.

This clone was observed a handful of times. V and J are TRBV7-9 and TRBJ1-6; D is uncertain. Germline CDR1 reads SEHNR; CDR2 reads FQNEAQ (reference sequence). Trimming removed 3 bases at V and 10 bases at J, with 10 bases between. The CDR3 runs to 13 residues. The CDR3 DNA is TGTGCCAGCAGCTTTGACTCAAAGTCACCCCTCCACTTT. Translating gives CASSFDSKSPLHF.

The gene calls are TRBV15 and TRBJ1-1; 7 bases match TRBD1. CDR1 and CDR2 (germline): LNHNV, YYDKDF (reference sequence). Unmatched junction bases numbered 18, after V lost 1 base and J lost 4 bases. This CDR3 has 19 amino acids. The CDR3 sequence is CATSRVFPRGQSLVTEAFF. In DNA form, the CDR3 reads TGTGCCACCAGCAGAGTTTTTCCGCGGGGACAGTCTCTTGTCACTGAAGCTTTCTTT.

The chain has TRBV30 and TRBJ2-2, with D possibly TRBD1 on 6 matching bases. Germline assignment: CDR1 GTSNPN and CDR2 SVGIG (reference sequence). Trimming cost V 4 bases and J 2 bases, with 11 bases left between them. This CDR3 has 14 amino acids. The CDR3 DNA sequence: TGTGCCTGGATTCGACAGGTTAACACCGGGGAGCTGTTTTTT. It specifies CAWIRQVNTGELFF. The full variable domain, completed using reference TRBV30 and TRBJ2-2, is SQTIHQWPATLVQPVGSPLSLECTVEGTSNPNLYWYRQAAGRGLQLLFYSVGIGQISSEVPQNLSASRPQDRQFILSSKKLLLSDSGFYLCAWIRQVNTGELFFGEGSRLTVL.

The J gene is TRBJ2-3, the V gene TRBV10-3; no clear D gene. The CDR3 runs to 13 residues. Germline V gene data show CDR1 as ENHRY and CDR2 as SYGVKD. Trimming shortened V by 4 bases and J by 5 bases, and 10 bases separated the two germline ends. The CDR3 DNA sequence: TGTGCCATCAGTGTGTCGGCGGTAGATACGCAGTATTTT. Protein: CAISVSAVDTQYF.

Only a few counts were recorded for this clone. The chain carries TRBV28 and TRBJ1-3; no definite D call. The germline V and J ends were trimmed by 8 bases and 5 bases, with 7 bases remaining between them. The CDR3 extends over 11 amino acids. Looked up from germline, CDR1 is MDHEN and CDR2 is SYDVKM. The CDR3 sequence is CASLERNTIYF. The CDR3 DNA follows: TGTGCCAGCCTCGAGCGAAACACCATATATTTT. Using reference TRBV28 and TRBJ1-3 for the parts outside the CDR3, the full variable domain is DVKVTQSSRYLVKRTGEKVFLECVQDMDHENMFWYRQDPGLGLRLIYFSYDVKMKEKGDIPEGYSVSREKKERFSLILESASTNQTSMYLCASLERNTIYFGEGSWLTVV.

The chain carries TRBV7-9 and TRBJ2-7; 10 bases fit TRBD1. The CDR3 spans 14 residues. In germline, CDR1 is SEHNR, CDR2 FQNEAQ (reference sequence). J was trimmed by 9 bases and V by 5 bases; bases with no gene match: 10. CDR3 DNA: TGTGCCAGCAGCCTAGGGGGGACAGGGGAAGTGCAGTACGTC. Its protein is CASSLGGTGEVQYV.

J is TRBJ1-2 and V is TRBV28; a possible D gene is TRBD1 (5 bases). CDR3 size: 16 residues. The germline CDR1 and CDR2 sequences are MDHEN and SYDVKM. V lost 2 bases and J lost 3, with 16 bases in between. CDR3: CASSLGPADRHYGYTF. In DNA form, the CDR3 reads TGTGCCAGCAGTTTAGGGCCCGCCGACAGACACTATGGCTACACCTTC.

The chain couples TRBV2 to TRBJ1-1; D not certain. V was clipped by 7 bases and J by 8 bases, with 11 bases between them. CDR1 is SNHLY, CDR2 FYNNEI, per germline. This CDR3 is 11 amino acids long. The CDR3 DNA reads TGTGCCAGCAAAGGAGGGTCGGAAGCTTTCTTT. This gives the protein CASKGGSEAFF.

This chain joins TRBV5-4 and TRBJ1-1; TRBD1 agrees at 9 bases. The CDR3 is made up of 14 amino acids. The V gene end was trimmed by 4 bases and the J gene end by 2 bases; junction bases not matched to a gene: 3. Looked up from germline, CDR1 is SGHNT and CDR2 is YYREEE (reference sequence). This CDR3 reads CASSRDRDNTEAFF. For the CDR3, the DNA is TGTGCCAGCAGCCGGGACAGGGACAACACTGAAGCTTTCTTT.

The chain links TRBV6-5 to TRBJ1-2; 8 bases map to TRBD1. The V gene end was trimmed by 6 bases and the J gene end by 8 bases; junction bases not matched to a gene: 8. CDR3 length: 13 residues. Germline CDR1 reads MNHEY; CDR2 reads SVGAGI. CDR3 amino acids: CASSAGTGYGYTF. The CDR3 DNA is TGTGCCAGCAGCGCCGGGACAGGATACGGCTACACCTTC.

V is TRBV5-6 and J is TRBJ1-5; TRBD1 might be the D (6 bases). CDR1 is SGHDT, CDR2 YYEEEE, per germline. Trimming left V 1 base short and J 9 bases short, with 8 bases between. The CDR3 covers 12 residues. The CDR3 loop reads CASSLTTGPQHF. DNA of the CDR3: TGTGCCAGCAGCTTGACGACAGGGCCCCAGCATTTT.

This chain links TRBV6-5 with TRBJ1-1, with a possible D match to TRBD1 (5 bases). V was cut by 5 bases and J by 4 bases, with 14 bases left in between. The CDR3 is made up of 14 amino acids. CDR1 is MNHEY, CDR2 SVGAGI, per germline. CDR3: CASSDGGGVTEAFF. The CDR3 region has the DNA TGTGCCAGCAGTGATGGGGGAGGGGTCACTGAAGCTTTCTTT.

The V and J genes are TRBV4-1 and TRBJ1-1, with D perhaps matching TRBD1 (6 bases). There are 17 residues in the CDR3. Trimming took 1 base from V and 5 from J, leaving 20 bases between them. Looked up from germline, CDR1 is MGHRA and CDR2 is YSYEKL. The CDR3 bases are TGCGCCAGCAGCCAAGCCTCACGCGGGGGCAGAGGAACTGAAGCTTTCTTT. Translating it yields CASSQASRGGRGTEAFF.

The chain carries TRBV27 and TRBJ2-1; possibly TRBD2 for D (7 bases). With 5 bases removed from V and 3 bases from J, the gap between germline ends came to 17 bases. The V gene's germline CDR1 is MNHEY and CDR2 SMNVEV (reference sequence). The CDR3 runs 16 residues. CDR3 sequence: CASSGRGGAFYNEQFF. The CDR3 DNA sequence: TGTGCCAGCAGTGGTAGGGGGGGGGCCTTCTACAATGAGCAGTTCTTC.

The V gene is TRBV4-3, the J gene TRBJ2-5; D not resolved. The length of the CDR3 is 14 residues. In germline, CDR1 is LGHNA, CDR2 YSLEER. V lost 4 bases, J lost 5 bases, and 14 bases lay in between. The DNA for the CDR3 is TGCGCCAGCAGCCCCTCGGTAGCTGACGAGACCCAGTACTTC. This gives the protein CASSPSVADETQYF.

This clone was seen more than once but under ten times. The chain combines TRBV4-2 with TRBJ2-3; D gene unclear. The CDR3 sequence is 13 residues long. V was trimmed by 4 bases and J by 6 bases, leaving 11 bases between them. Germline CDR1 LGHNA, CDR2 YNFKEQ. The CDR3 nucleotides read TGTGCCAGCAGCCCCCCCCACGGGGATACGCAGTATTTT. It encodes CASSPPHGDTQYF.

This clone was counted between two and nine times. This chain joins TRBV5-1 and TRBJ1-5; D is unresolved. The CDR3 spans 14 residues. The ends were cut back, 0 bases at V and 3 bases at J, with 7 bases in the middle. The germline gives CDR1 SGHRS, CDR2 YFSETQ. As DNA, the CDR3 is TGCGCCAGCAGCTTGGACGGTGACAATCAGCCCCAGCATTTT. It is translated as CASSLDGDNQPQHF.

As regards this clone: Other DNA sequences of this sample code for an identical CDR3. This rearrangement joins TRBV6-5 to TRBJ1-6; the D gene is possibly TRBD1 (5 bases). The CDR3 is 15 amino acids. The germline V gene has CDR1 MNHEY and CDR2 SVGAGI. Between the trimmed V and J ends, which lost 6 bases and 0 bases, there was a span of 9 bases. The CDR3 reads CASRHDSSYNSPLHF. The CDR3 DNA follows: TGTGCCAGCAGACACGACAGCTCCTATAATTCACCCCTCCACTTT.

This clone is medium-sized within its sample. This chain uses TRBV7-6 with TRBJ1-5; 7 bases are shared with TRBD1. Trimming removed 1 base from V and 4 bases from J; junction bases left unmatched: 1. Germline V CDR1 and CDR2: SGHVS, FNYEAQ. This CDR3 contains 14 residues. The CDR3 is CASSLETGNQPQHF. The CDR3 bases are TGTGCCAGCAGCTTAGAGACAGGGAATCAGCCCCAGCATTTT.

The chain joins TRBV2 to TRBJ1-1; D is possibly TRBD1 (5 bases). The length of the CDR3 is 15 residues. V was trimmed by 6 bases and J by 5 bases, leaving 19 bases between them. From germline, CDR1 is SNHLY and CDR2 FYNNEI. CDR3 bases: TGTGCCAGCAGCGCCCGCCGGGCGGGGGGGACTGAAGCTTTCTTT. Its translation: CASSARRAGGTEAFF.

V and J are TRBV28 and TRBJ1-1, with D possibly TRBD1 on 5 matching bases. This CDR3 is built from 14 residues. CDR1 is MDHEN and CDR2 is SYDVKM in the germline V gene. V was shortened by 5 bases and J by 4 bases, with 14 bases between the two germline ends. CDR3 coding DNA: TGTGCCAGCAGTCGCCCTGGGGGGACCACTGAAGCTTTCTTT. Translation: CASSRPGGTTEAFF.

The rearrangement joins TRBV19 to TRBJ1-5; D is undetermined. Germline V gene sequence: CDR1 LNHDA, CDR2 SQIVND (reference sequence). V lost 6 bases, J lost 3 bases, and 15 bases lay in between. This CDR3 is 15 amino acids long. CDR3 region: CASSPVGGSNQPQHF. In DNA form, the CDR3 reads TGTGCCAGTAGCCCTGTTGGAGGATCCAATCAGCCCCAGCATTTT.

The chain has TRBV7-3 and TRBJ2-3; D uncertain. The length of the CDR3 is 16 residues. V lost 1 base, J lost 5 bases, and 16 bases lay in between. Germline-derived CDR1 and CDR2 are SGHTA and FQGTGA. This CDR3 reads CASSLRPKNSGDTQYF. The DNA of the CDR3 is TGTGCCAGCAGCTTAAGACCAAAGAACAGTGGAGATACGCAGTATTTT.

The chain recombines TRBV28 with TRBJ1-5; D might be TRBD1 (6 bases). CDR1 and CDR2 from the germline V gene are MDHEN and SYDVKM. The CDR3 has 16 amino acids. Trimming took 4 bases from V and 1 from J, leaving 14 bases between them. The CDR3 DNA sequence: TGTGCCAGCAGTTCCGGACAGCTTAGAAGCAATCAGCCCCAGCATTTT. Protein sequence: CASSSGQLRSNQPQHF.

V and J are TRBV7-8 and TRBJ1-1; 7 bases map to TRBD1. Germline trimming cut 3 bases from V and 1 base from J; bases unmatched to any gene: 5. In germline, CDR1 is SGHVS, CDR2 FQNEAQ. The CDR3 length is 15 residues. CDR3 loop: CASSFVQGGNTEAFF. CDR3 DNA: TGTGCCAGCAGCTTCGTTCAGGGGGGGAACACTGAAGCTTTCTTT.